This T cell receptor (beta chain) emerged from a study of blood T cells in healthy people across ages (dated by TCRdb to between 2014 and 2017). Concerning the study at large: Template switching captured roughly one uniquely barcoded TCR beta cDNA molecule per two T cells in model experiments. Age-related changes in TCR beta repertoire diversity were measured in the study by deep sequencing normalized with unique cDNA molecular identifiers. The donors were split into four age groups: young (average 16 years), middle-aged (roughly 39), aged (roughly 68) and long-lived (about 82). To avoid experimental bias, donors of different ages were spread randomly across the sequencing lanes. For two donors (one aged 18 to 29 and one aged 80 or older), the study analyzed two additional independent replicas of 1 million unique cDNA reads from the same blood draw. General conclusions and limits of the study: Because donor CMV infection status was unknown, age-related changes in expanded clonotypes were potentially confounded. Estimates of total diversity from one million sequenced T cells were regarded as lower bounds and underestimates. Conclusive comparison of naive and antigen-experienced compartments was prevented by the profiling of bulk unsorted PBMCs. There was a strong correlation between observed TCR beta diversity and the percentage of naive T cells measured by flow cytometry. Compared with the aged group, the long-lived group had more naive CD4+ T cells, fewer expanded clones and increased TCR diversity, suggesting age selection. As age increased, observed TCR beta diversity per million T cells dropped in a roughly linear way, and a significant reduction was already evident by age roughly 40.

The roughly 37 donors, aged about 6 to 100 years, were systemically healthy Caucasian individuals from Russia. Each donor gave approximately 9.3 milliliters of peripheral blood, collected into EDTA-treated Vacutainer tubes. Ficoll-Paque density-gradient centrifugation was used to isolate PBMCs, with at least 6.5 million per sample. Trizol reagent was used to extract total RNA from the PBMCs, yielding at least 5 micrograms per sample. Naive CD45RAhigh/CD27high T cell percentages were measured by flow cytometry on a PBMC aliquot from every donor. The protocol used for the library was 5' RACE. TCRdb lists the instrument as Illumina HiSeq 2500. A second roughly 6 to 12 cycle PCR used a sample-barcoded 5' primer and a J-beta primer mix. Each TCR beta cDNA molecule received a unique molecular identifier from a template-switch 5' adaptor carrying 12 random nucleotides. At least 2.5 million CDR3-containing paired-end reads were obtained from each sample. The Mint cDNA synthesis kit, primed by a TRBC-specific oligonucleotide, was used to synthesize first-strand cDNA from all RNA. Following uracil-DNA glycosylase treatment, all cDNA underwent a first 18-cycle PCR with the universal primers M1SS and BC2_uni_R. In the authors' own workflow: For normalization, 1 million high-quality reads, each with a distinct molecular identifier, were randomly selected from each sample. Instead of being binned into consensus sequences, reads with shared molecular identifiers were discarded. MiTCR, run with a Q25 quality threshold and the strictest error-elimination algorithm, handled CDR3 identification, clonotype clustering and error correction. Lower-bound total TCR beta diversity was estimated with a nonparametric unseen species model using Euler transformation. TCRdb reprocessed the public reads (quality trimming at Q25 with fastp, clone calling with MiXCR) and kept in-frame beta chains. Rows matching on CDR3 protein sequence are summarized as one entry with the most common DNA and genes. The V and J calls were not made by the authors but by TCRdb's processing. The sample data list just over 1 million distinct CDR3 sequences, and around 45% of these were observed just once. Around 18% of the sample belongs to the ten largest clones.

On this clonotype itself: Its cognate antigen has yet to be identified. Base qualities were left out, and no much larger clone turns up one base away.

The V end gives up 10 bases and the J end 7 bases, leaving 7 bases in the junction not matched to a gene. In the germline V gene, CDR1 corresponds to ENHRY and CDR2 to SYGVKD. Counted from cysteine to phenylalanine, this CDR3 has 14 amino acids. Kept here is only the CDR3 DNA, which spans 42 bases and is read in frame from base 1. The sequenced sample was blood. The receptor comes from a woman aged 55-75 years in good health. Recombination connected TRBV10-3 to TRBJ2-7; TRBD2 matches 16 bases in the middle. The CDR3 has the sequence CATGLAGGPREQYF. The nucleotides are TGTGCCACGGGACTAGCGGGAGGGCCGCGTGAGCAGTACTTC.